The 12 T cell receptor beta chains in this list originate from one sample, sequenced in a study of T cells in tuberculosis. Assay: immunoSEQ multiplex PCR; the TCRdb copy retains only in-frame clones and omits some. Among about 28,000 clones listed, 90% were seen once. The sequencing input was PBMCs. The receptors shown here come from a donor under 30 with latent tuberculosis or without tuberculosis infection.

The chain combines TRBV19 with TRBJ1-5, with TRBD1 as a possible D gene (5 bases). The V end was cut by 6 bases, the J end by 3 bases, with 12 bases between. Looked up from germline, CDR1 is LNHDA and CDR2 is SQIVND (reference sequence). The CDR3 spans 14 residues. The CDR3 DNA reads as TGTGCCAGTAGGGGAAGGGGATACAATCAGCCCCAGCATTTT. This gives the protein CASRGRGYNQPQHF. The full variable domain, with the rest looked up from reference TRBV19 and TRBJ1-5, is DGGITQSPKYLFRKEGQNVTLSCEQNLNHDAMYWYRQDPGQGLRLIYYSQIVNDFQKGDIAEGYSVSREKKESFPLTVTSAQKNPTAFYLCASRGRGYNQPQHFGDGTRLSIL.

This chain joins TRBV19 and TRBJ2-1; TRBD1 matches 8 bases. The CDR3 extends over 15 amino acids. V shed 0 bases, J shed 10 bases, and the junction held 8 bases outside the gene matches. Germline CDR1 is LNHDA and CDR2 is SQIVND (reference sequence). The CDR3 sequence is CASSIEGTGLQEQFF. As DNA, the CDR3 is TGTGCCAGTAGTATAGAGGGGACAGGCCTTCAGGAGCAGTTCTTC.

The chain recombines TRBV6-6 with TRBJ2-5; 7 nucleotides line up with TRBD1. This CDR3 is 13 amino acids long. Germline CDR1 is MNHNY and CDR2 is SVGAGI (reference sequence). Unmatched junction bases numbered 10, after V lost 8 bases and J lost 7 bases. The CDR3 region is CASRDGTVGTQYF. The CDR3 DNA reads as TGTGCCAGCCGAGATGGGACAGTGGGGACCCAGTACTTC.

The chain has TRBV19 and TRBJ1-5; a weak D match, TRBD1 (6 bases). V dropped 1 base and J dropped 1 base, with 14 bases sitting between them. There are 17 residues in the CDR3. CDR1 and CDR2 from the germline V gene are LNHDA and SQIVND (reference sequence). In nucleotides, the CDR3 is TGTGCCAGTAGTATAGGGAGGGGGAGGGGGAGCAATCAGCCCCAGCATTTT. It yields the protein CASSIGRGRGSNQPQHF. The full variable domain, its missing parts supplied by reference TRBV19 and TRBJ1-5, is DGGITQSPKYLFRKEGQNVTLSCEQNLNHDAMYWYRQDPGQGLRLIYYSQIVNDFQKGDIAEGYSVSREKKESFPLTVTSAQKNPTAFYLCASSIGRGRGSNQPQHFGDGTRLSIL.

This clone is categorized as medium-sized. This chain connects TRBV9 to TRBJ2-2; D possibly corresponds to TRBD1 (6 bases). Deletions cut 3 bases from V and 0 bases from J, with 12 bases between. The CDR3 length is 16 residues. The V gene's germline CDR1 is SGDLS and CDR2 YYNGEE. The CDR3 coding sequence is TGTGCCAGCAGCGCTTCAACAGGGACGAACACCGGGGAGCTGTTTTTT. Amino acid sequence: CASSASTGTNTGELFF. The whole variable domain, filled in from reference TRBV9 and TRBJ2-2, reads DSGVTQTPKHLITATGQRVTLRCSPRSGDLSVYWYQQSLDQGLQFLIQYYNGEERAKGNILERFSAQQFPDLHSELNLSSLELGDSALYFCASSASTGTNTGELFFGEGSRLTVL.

Sample share makes this clone medium-sized. The chain is built from TRBV5-4 and TRBJ2-5, with a possible D match to TRBD2 (6 bases). Trimming removed 4 bases at V and 5 bases at J, with 15 bases between. The CDR3 sequence is 14 residues long. Germline lookup yields CDR1 SGHNT and CDR2 YYREEE (reference sequence). CDR3 nucleotides: TGTGCCAGCAGCCGGCAGGGCGGGGCGGAGACCCAGTACTTC. Amino acid sequence: CASSRQGGAETQYF.

The chain is built from TRBV14 and TRBJ2-2, with TRBD2 matching 9 bases. This CDR3 contains 15 residues. J was trimmed by 4 bases and V by 5 bases; bases with no gene match: 5. Germline V gene data show CDR1 as SGHDN and CDR2 as FVKESK. CDR3 in DNA: TGTGCCAGCAGCGGCGCGGGGGGGAGCACCGGGGAGCTGTTTTTT. Translated: CASSGAGGSTGELFF.

V is TRBV28 and J is TRBJ1-5; TRBD1 aligns across 8 bases. This CDR3 region has 14 residues. Per germline, CDR1 MDHEN and CDR2 SYDVKM. After removal of 6 bases from V and 4 bases from J, the junction contained 5 bases not matched to a gene. CDR3 bases: TGTGCCAGCAGCATCAGACAGGGGAATCAGCCCCAGCATTTT. Translated: CASSIRQGNQPQHF.

The table lists this clone with a count of one. The V call is TRBV19, the J call TRBJ2-1; 8 bases are shared with TRBD2. Germline V gene sequence: CDR1 LNHDA, CDR2 SQIVND (reference sequence). The CDR3 contains 16 residues. The V and J ends lost 5 bases and 5 bases, in that order; junction bases with no gene match: 11. CDR3 in amino acids: CASSSFAGGVHNEQFF. The CDR3 bases are TGTGCCAGTAGTTCCTTTGCGGGGGGTGTCCACAATGAGCAGTTCTTC.

The J gene is TRBJ2-5, the V gene TRBV5-4, with 9 nucleotides matching TRBD1. V lost 4 bases to trimming and J lost 5 bases; unmatched junction nucleotides: 6. Germline V gene data show CDR1 as SGHNT and CDR2 as YYREEE (reference sequence). The CDR3 consists of 14 residues. DNA for the CDR3: TGTGCCAGCAGCCAACGGACAGGGGAGGAGACCCAGTACTTC. As protein: CASSQRTGEETQYF. Using reference TRBV5-4 and TRBJ2-5 for the parts outside the CDR3, the full variable domain is ETGVTQSPTHLIKTRGQQVTLRCSSQSGHNTVSWYQQALGQGPQFIFQYYREEENGRGNFPPRFSGLQFPNYSSELNVNALELDDSALYLCASSQRTGEETQYFGPGTRLLVL.

The chain combines TRBV5-1 with TRBJ1-2, with TRBD1 matching over 8 bases. The length of the CDR3 is 16 residues. Trimming removed 3 bases from V and 5 bases from J; junction bases left unmatched: 12. Germline V gene lookup returns CDR1 SGHRS and CDR2 YFSETQ. CDR3 amino acids: CASSSGRGQGYYGYTF. The CDR3 DNA follows: TGCGCCAGCAGCTCGGGCAGGGGGCAAGGGTATTATGGCTACACCTTC.

The chain is built from TRBV9 and TRBJ1-4, with D tentatively TRBD1 (5 bases). Trimming took off 4 bases at V and 5 bases at J, with 12 bases between the two ends. CDR3 size: 14 residues. The germline V gene encodes CDR1 SGDLS and CDR2 YYNGEE. The CDR3 here is CASSPRQTNEKLFF. In nucleotides, the CDR3 is TGTGCCAGCAGCCCCCGACAGACAAATGAAAAACTGTTTTTT.